This TCR beta chain was documented in a study of blood T cell repertoires in COVID-19. Germline-derived CDR1 and CDR2 are MNHEY and SVGAGI. Trimming shortened V by 6 bases and J by 6 bases, and 14 bases separated the two germline ends. This CDR3 has 13 residues. Only in-frame clones appear in the TCRdb table, and some are missing; sequencing was by immunoSEQ multiplex PCR. The table records 210,000 or so clones, roughly nine tenths of them present only once. V is TRBV6-5 and J is TRBJ1-1; D perhaps matches TRBD1 (6 bases). The receptor comes from a man aged 35 to 55 with acute or convalescent COVID-19. The sequenced sample was peripheral blood. CDR3 amino acids: CASRATGFPEAFF. The CDR3 DNA reads as TGTGCCAGCAGAGCGACAGGATTTCCTGAAGCTTTCTTT.